A selection of T cell receptor beta chains follows, all from one sample in a study of cytomegalovirus exposure and HLA in healthy donors. Profiling relied on immunoSEQ multiplex PCR, and the TCRdb table lists in-frame clones only, not all of them. The sample holds roughly 160,000 clones, almost 85% seen once. The specimen sequenced was PBMCs. These TCRs come from a man aged 30 to 45 in good health and CMV-seronegative. CDR3s include the opening cysteine and the closing phenylalanine or tryptophan. The D gene is left open where the match is weak. The size of a clone is reported for some rows only, either as once, few or many, or as a class for expanded clones.

v_gene	d_gene	j_gene	abundance	CDR3nt	CDR3aa
TRBV4-3	TRBD1	TRBJ1-1	.	TGCGCCAGCAGCCCCAGGGGGCTGGACACTGAAGCTTTCTTT	CASSPRGLDTEAFF
TRBV6-5	.	TRBJ1-1	.	TGTGCCAGCAGTCCCCTTGGGGCGAACACTGAAGCTTTCTTT	CASSPLGANTEAFF
TRBV27	.	TRBJ1-5	.	.	CASSILARGNQPQHF
TRBV23-1	.	TRBJ1-1	.	TGCGCCAGCAGTCAGACAGGAGGGAACACTGAAGCTTTCTTT	CASSQTGGNTEAFF
TRBV6-5	.	TRBJ2-7	.	TGTGCCAGCAGGCGACAGGGAGGCTCCGAGCAGTACTTC	CASRRQGGSEQYF
TRBV5-6	.	TRBJ1-3	.	TGTGCCAGCAGCTTGATCACACAGAGCTCTGGAAACACCATATATTTT	CASSLITQSSGNTIYF
TRBV6-1	.	TRBJ1-1	.	TGTGCCAGCAAGGAGGTGAACACTGAAGCTTTCTTT	CASKEVNTEAFF
TRBV19	.	TRBJ2-7	.	TGTGCCAGTAGTAGAACGGGATTAAAAGTCTACGAGCAGTACTTC	CASSRTGLKVYEQYF
TRBV2	TRBD1	TRBJ1-2	few	TGTGCCAGCAGGGAACCACGAGGGACAGGGGTTCGCTATGGCTACACCTTC	CASREPRGTGVRYGYTF
TRBV2	TRBD1	TRBJ1-6	.	TGTGCCAGCAGCCGGTTGGGGACAGGGCTCCATTCACCCCTCCACTTT	CASSRLGTGLHSPLHF
TRBV7-2	TRBD1	TRBJ2-5	.	TGTGCCAGCAGCTTAGGGGACAGGGACCAAGAGACCCAGTACTTC	CASSLGDRDQETQYF
TRBV4-2	.	TRBJ2-2	.	TGTGCCAGCAGTTATGGGGAGAGGTTCACCGGGGAGCTGTTTTTT	CASSYGERFTGELFF
TRBV5-1	TRBD2	TRBJ2-3	.	TGCGCCAGCACCCGGGGGGGCCGGACAGATACGCAGTATTTT	CASTRGGRTDTQYF
TRBV7-9	.	TRBJ2-1	.	TGTGCCAGCAGCGCTAGCGCCTCCTACAATGAGCAGTTCTTC	CASSASASYNEQFF
TRBV5-1	.	TRBJ2-1	.	TGCGCCAGCAGCCGAGAATCCTACAATGAGCAGTTCTTC	CASSRESYNEQFF
TRBV2	.	TRBJ1-1	.	TGTGCCAGCAGTGAATCACGCGGTTTGGCCACTGAAGCTTTCTTT	CASSESRGLATEAFF
TRBV7-2	.	TRBJ1-6	.	TGTGCCAGCAGCCCTGGGGCAGGGAAGGGTATTTGGTCACCCCTCCACTTT	CASSPGAGKGIWSPLHF
TRBV11-2	TRBD2	TRBJ2-4	.	TGTGCCAGCAGCACGTTAGCGGGGGTCAACATTCAGTACTTC	CASSTLAGVNIQYF
TRBV7-6	TRBD1	TRBJ1-6	.	TGTGCCAGCAGCCTGTCCGACAGGGGAAATTCACCCCTCCACTTT	CASSLSDRGNSPLHF
TRBV9	.	TRBJ2-3	.	TGTGCCAGCAGCGTAGGAAAGGGCGGGAATACGCAGTATTTT	CASSVGKGGNTQYF
TRBV6-4	TRBD2	TRBJ2-1	.	TGTGCCAGCAGTGAGGCGGGAGGGGAACACAATGAGCAGTTCTTC	CASSEAGGEHNEQFF
TRBV5-4	.	TRBJ2-2	.	TGTGCCAGCAGCCCACCGCCAGGGTCCGGGGAGCTGTTTTTT	CASSPPPGSGELFF
TRBV7-9	TRBD2	TRBJ2-3	.	TGTGCCAGCAGCTTAGGGGTAGCGGGAACGATCTCAGATACGCAGTATTTT	CASSLGVAGTISDTQYF
TRBV28	.	TRBJ1-6	.	TGTGCCATTCAGGGGAGGGTCAATTCACCCCTCCACTTT	CAIQGRVNSPLHF
TRBV19	TRBD1	TRBJ2-7	.	TGTGCCAGTAGTGGGACAGGGCTTGGTTACGAGCAGTACTTC	CASSGTGLGYEQYF
TRBV7-9	TRBD2	TRBJ2-7	.	TGTGCCAGCAGCTTGGGACTAGCGGGAGGGCCTCGGTTC	CASSLGLAGGPRF
TRBV6-6	.	TRBJ1-2	.	TGTGCCAGCAGCCCTAGGGGTGGCTACACCTTC	CASSPRGGYTF
TRBV11-1	.	TRBJ2-1	few	TGTGCCAGCAGCTTAGGGGAGAATGAGCAGTTCTTC	CASSLGENEQFF
TRBV5-4	TRBD1	TRBJ2-6	.	TGTGCCAGCAGCCCGGACAGGGGAAAGGCCTCTGGGGCCAACGTCCTGACTTTC	CASSPDRGKASGANVLTF
TRBV6-1	TRBD2	TRBJ2-5	.	TGTGCCAGCAGTGAAGCGGGTCGGCGGGGGGTCATGCCGCTCCAAGAGACCCAGTACTTC	CASSEAGRRGVMPLQETQYF
TRBV30	TRBD2	TRBJ2-7	.	TGTGCCTGGAGTGCTAGCGGAGCCTACGAGCAGTACTTC	CAWSASGAYEQYF
TRBV19	.	TRBJ2-5	few	TGTGCCAGTAACTTCGGGGGTCAAGAGACCCAGTACTTC	CASNFGGQETQYF
TRBV9	.	TRBJ1-5	.	TGTGCCAGCAGCGTTAGCACTGATCAGCCCCAGCATTTT	CASSVSTDQPQHF
TRBV5-1	.	TRBJ2-2	.	TGCGCCAGCAGCTTGTTCCGGGACACTCACACCGGGGAGCTGTTTTTT	CASSLFRDTHTGELFF
TRBV27	.	TRBJ2-7	.	TGTGCCAGCAGTCCAAGCAGGGGCCCCTACGAGCAGTACTTC	CASSPSRGPYEQYF
TRBV25-1	.	TRBJ2-7	.	TGTGCCAGCAGTAAGATTGACAGGCCTTCGCAGTACTTC	CASSKIDRPSQYF
TRBV27	TRBD1	TRBJ2-3	.	TGTGCCAGCAGTTTATCGGCCCGCACAGGGGCGAGTGCAGATACGCAGTATTTT	CASSLSARTGASADTQYF
TRBV2	.	TRBJ2-7	few	TGTGCCAGCAGTGAACGGAGCTCCTACGAGCAGTACTTC	CASSERSSYEQYF
TRBV18	.	TRBJ1-5	once	TGTGCCAGCTCACCACCGTTCGGAGGCAATCAGCCCCAGCATTTT	CASSPPFGGNQPQHF
TRBV30	.	TRBJ2-3	.	TGTGCCTGGAGTGTGGCAGGGGTAGGCGATACGCAGTATTTT	CAWSVAGVGDTQYF
TRBV7-6	.	TRBJ2-2	.	TGTGCCAGCAGGGCGGGGGCGACGGGGACCGGGGAGCTGTTTTTT	CASRAGATGTGELFF
TRBV2	TRBD1	TRBJ2-1	few	TGTGCCAGCAGTCCCACAGGGGGCGACGTCAATGAGCAGTTCTTC	CASSPTGGDVNEQFF
TRBV19	.	TRBJ2-1	.	TGTGCCAGTACTCGGGGAATCGACTACAATGAGCAGTTCTTC	CASTRGIDYNEQFF
TRBV27	.	TRBJ1-1	.	TGTGCCAGCAGACTTCGTGGAGGGGTGAACACTGAAGCTTTCTTT	CASRLRGGVNTEAFF
TRBV27	.	TRBJ1-6	.	TGTGCCAGCAGGGAGGGACGCTCCTATAATTCACCCCTCCACTTT	CASREGRSYNSPLHF